This paragraph covers one T cell receptor (beta chain) sequence. The entry originates in a study of OX40 agonist ivuxolimab in advanced cancers. Germline V lookup: CDR1 SGHAT, CDR2 FQNNGV. Trimming removed 5 bases from V and 9 bases from J; junction bases left unmatched: 12. The CDR3 is 15 residues long. Measured with immunoSEQ multiplex PCR; TCRdb has only the in-frame clones, and not every one. The table records about 73,000 clones, roughly 90% of them present only once. The chain carries TRBV11-2 and TRBJ2-1; 8 nucleotides match TRBD2. This TCR derives from an adult with an advanced solid tumor such as melanoma, head and neck, liver or kidney cancer. Here the sequenced sample was CD4+ or CD8+ T cells sorted from blood, taken in a trial of the OX40 agonist ivuxolimab. The CDR3 sequence: CASSPGGGISSEQFF. DNA of the CDR3: TGTGCCAGCAGCCCGGGGGGGGGCATTAGTTCTGAGCAGTTCTTC.